The clone carrying this T cell receptor beta chain was counted at least ten times. The antigen remains undetermined. These data belong to a study of regulatory T cells in long-lasting Graves disease. The wider study: Graves' patients diagnosed newly had used antithyroid drugs under 3 months. Whole-study findings and limits: Persistent Graves' patients possessed reduced TCR diversity relative to recently diagnosed ones.

Time point described: newly diagnosed GD, antithyroid drugs for less than 3 months. With RNA extracted from PBMCs as input, the TCR library was made. V was pared by 0 bases and J by 4 bases, with 10 bases of the junction left unmatched. The germline gives CDR1 LNHNV, CDR2 YYDKDF (reference sequence). CDR3 size: 19 residues. iRepertoire HTBI primers and Arm-PCR of CDR3 regions built TCR beta libraries. A single record per CDR3 protein comes from TCRdb applying MiXCR to the multiplex PCR reads. The sample includes about 210,000 distinct CDR3 sequences, roughly 19% of them seen just once. These same records also appear under a second study, on T cells in Graves' hyperthyroidism and ophthalmopathy. That work contributes: Graves' hyperthyroidism showing no ophthalmopathy progression within 18 months was considered stable. RT-PCR in the first round (using the HTBI primer set) targeted the TCR CDR3.

The V gene is TRBV15, the J gene TRBJ2-6; 9 nucleotides match TRBD1. The clonotype was recovered from a woman aged 25 to 39 with Graves disease. The source was peripheral blood mononuclear cells (PBMCs), collected at new diagnosis, from a patient treated with antithyroid drugs. As DNA, the CDR3 is TGTGCCACCAGCAGAGATACGGGACAGGGAGCCTCCGGGGCCAACGTCCTGACTTTC. Amino acid sequence: CATSRDTGQGASGANVLTF.